Below are 3 T cell receptor beta chains sequenced from a single sample in a study of spatial heterogeneity in lung cancer. TCRdb used MiXCR to reprocess the 5' RACE reads, holding one entry per CDR3 protein. The profile shows 9,500 to 14,000 distinct CDR3 sequences, roughly 3.5% of them singletons. Indicated time point: sample taken at primary tumor resection. Tumor, nontumor lung or frozen PBMC supplied whole RNA that was sequenced unsorted. Here the sequenced sample was PBMCs, taken at surgery. The source of these receptors is a female donor with early-stage non-small cell lung cancer.

This clonotype occurred many times. Since the library was made to target alpha chains, this beta chain is a stray read and its abundance is not meaningful. This chain links TRBV7-3 with TRBJ2-2, with TRBD1 identical over 10 bases. Germline assignment: CDR1 SGHTA and CDR2 FQGTGA. Losses at the gene ends were 5 bases for V and 3 bases for J; bases not matched to a gene: 6. This CDR3 comprises 16 residues. The CDR3 protein is CASSMGTGVDTGELFF. CDR3 nucleotides: TGTGCCAGCAGCATGGGGACAGGGGTCGACACCGGGGAGCTGTTTTTT.

This clonotype was picked up many times. As an off-target read in a library built for alpha chains, this beta chain has a frequency of little significance. The chain uses TRBV24-1 and TRBJ2-7, with unresolved D. The CDR3 is 12 amino acids. V lost 5 bases and J lost 12, with 16 bases in between. Germline V lookup: CDR1 KGHDR, CDR2 SFDVKD. The CDR3 DNA is TGTGCCACCAGTGGGAGAGGATCTTTGCCGTACTTC. Protein product: CATSGRGSLPYF.

Concerning this clonotype itself: The library was prepared for alpha chains; this beta chain is a stray read, so its frequency means little. This chain connects TRBV5-4 to TRBJ2-7; weak D call: TRBD2 (6 bases). V was cut by 4 bases and J by 5 bases, with 13 bases left in between. Germline V lookup: CDR1 SGHNT, CDR2 YYREEE (reference sequence). This CDR3 has 13 amino acids. The CDR3 region is CASSRDGGHEQYF. The CDR3 coding sequence is TGTGCCAGCAGCCGGGACGGGGGTCACGAGCAGTACTTC.